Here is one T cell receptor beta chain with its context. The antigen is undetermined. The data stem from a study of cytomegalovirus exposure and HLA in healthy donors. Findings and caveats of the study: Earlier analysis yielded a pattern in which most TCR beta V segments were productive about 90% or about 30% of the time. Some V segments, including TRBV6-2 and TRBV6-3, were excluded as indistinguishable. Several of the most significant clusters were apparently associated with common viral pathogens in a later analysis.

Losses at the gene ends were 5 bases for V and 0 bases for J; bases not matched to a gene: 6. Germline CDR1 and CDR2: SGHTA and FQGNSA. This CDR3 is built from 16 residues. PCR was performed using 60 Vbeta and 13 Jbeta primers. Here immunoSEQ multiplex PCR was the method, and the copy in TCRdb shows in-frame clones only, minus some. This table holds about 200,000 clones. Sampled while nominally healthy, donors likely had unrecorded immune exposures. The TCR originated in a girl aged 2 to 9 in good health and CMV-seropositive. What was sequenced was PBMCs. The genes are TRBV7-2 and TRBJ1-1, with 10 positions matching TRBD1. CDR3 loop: CASSNIGQGVNTEAFF. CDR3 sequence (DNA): TGTGCCAGCAGCAACATAGGACAGGGGGTGAACACTGAAGCTTTCTTT.